One sample yielded the 27 T cell receptor beta chains listed below, sequenced in a study of T cells in Graves' hyperthyroidism and ophthalmopathy. The investigators amplified TCR beta CDR3 regions from RNA transcripts. The TCR CDR3 was amplified in a first-round RT-PCR using the HTBI primer set. Each CDR3 protein is one row after TCRdb ran MiXCR on the multiplex PCR reads. The sample contains 350,000 or so distinct CDR3 sequences, about 18% of which appear only once. The specimen was blood. The receptor set was obtained from a woman aged 45-60 years with Graves' hyperthyroidism.

This clonotype was recorded a few times. This sequence joins TRBV6-2 or TRBV6-3 and TRBJ1-1; 10 bases align to TRBD1. V dropped 2 bases and J dropped 5; count of bases not matched to a gene: 5. Germline CDR1 MNHEY, CDR2 SVGEGT. The CDR3 is 15 amino acids. This CDR3 is CASSYQGTGVTEAFF. CDR3 coding DNA: TGTGCCAGCAGTTACCAGGGGACAGGGGTTACTGAAGCTTTCTTT.

This clonotype was seen ten or more times. The chain has TRBV11-3 and TRBJ2-3, with 8 positions matching TRBD2. The CDR3 loop spans 16 amino acids. Per germline, CDR1 SGHNT and CDR2 YENEEA. V lost 1 base and J lost 3; bases outside the gene matches: 6. CDR3 amino acids: CASSLGPTSGTDTQYF. DNA for the CDR3: TGTGCCAGCAGCTTAGGTCCCACTAGCGGAACAGATACGCAGTATTTT. The variable domain in full, with the rest retrieved from reference TRBV11-3 and TRBJ2-3, is EAGVVQSPRYKIIEKKQPVAFWCNPISGHNTLYWYLQNLGQGPELLIRYENEEAVDDSQLPKDRFSAERLKGVDSTLKIQPAELGDSAVYLCASSLGPTSGTDTQYFGPGTRLTVL.

The chain has TRBV6-5 and TRBJ1-6, with a weak D call TRBD1 (6 bases). Germline V gene lookup returns CDR1 MNHEY and CDR2 SVGAGI. This CDR3 is built from 14 residues. V was pared by 5 bases and J by 9 bases, with 14 bases between. The CDR3 is CASSHRDWGSPLHF. CDR3 DNA: TGTGCCAGCAGTCACAGGGATTGGGGTTCACCCCTCCACTTT.

The chain has TRBV7-9 and TRBJ2-3, with 8 bases aligning to TRBD2. V was pared by 5 bases and J by 3 bases, with 7 bases of the junction left unmatched. The CDR3 runs 15 residues. CDR1 is SEHNR, CDR2 FQNEAQ, per germline (reference sequence). The CDR3, as DNA: TGTGCCAGCAGCCCCGGGGGGGGTTGGACAGATACGCAGTATTTT. Residues: CASSPGGGWTDTQYF.

The chain joins TRBV11-2 to TRBJ2-2; tentatively, D is TRBD1 (6 bases). The CDR3 is 16 amino acids. Trimming stripped 6 bases from V and 7 bases from J, with 21 bases between. From germline, CDR1 is SGHAT and CDR2 FQNNGV. The CDR3, as DNA: TGTGCCAGCAGTTCCAGGGCCTCAGGGGTTAGCGGGGAGCTGTTTTTT. As protein: CASSSRASGVSGELFF.

V is TRBV6-1 and J is TRBJ1-2; no definite D call. Trimming cost V 3 bases and J 8 bases, with 16 bases left between them. Germline assignment: CDR1 MNHNS and CDR2 SASEGT. The length of the CDR3 is 14 residues. CDR3 bases: TGTGCCAGCAGTGACCCGTTGGCGTCTTCGGGCTACACCTTC. This translates into CASSDPLASSGYTF.

This chain links TRBV3-1 with TRBJ1-5; D might be TRBD1 (6 bases). Germline V gene data show CDR1 as LGHDT and CDR2 as YNNKEL (reference sequence). Trimming cost V 3 bases and J 0 bases, with 6 bases left between them. The CDR3 covers 14 residues. This CDR3 is CASSQTGSNQPQHF. CDR3 coding DNA: TGTGCCAGCAGCCAGACAGGTAGCAATCAGCCCCAGCATTTT.

In its sample, this clonotype was seen a few times. V is TRBV9 and J is TRBJ2-3; D could derive from TRBD1 or TRBD2 (5 bases each). Trimming stripped 5 bases from V and 8 bases from J, with 15 bases between. The CDR3 runs 13 residues. Germline loops: CDR1 SGDLS, CDR2 YYNGEE. CDR3 in DNA: TGTGCCAGCAGTGCGGCCGGGGCGGCTACGCAGTATTTT. Protein sequence: CASSAAGAATQYF. Together with reference TRBV9 and TRBJ2-3, the CDR3 gives the full variable domain: DSGVTQTPKHLITATGQRVTLRCSPRSGDLSVYWYQQSLDQGLQFLIQYYNGEERAKGNILERFSAQQFPDLHSELNLSSLELGDSALYFCASSAAGAATQYFGPGTRLTVL.

Turning to this clonotype: A junction boundary mismatches the germline segment, possibly from a read error. This chain uses TRBV12-3 or TRBV12-4 with TRBJ1-2; no firm D call. This CDR3 region has 16 residues. Here the CDR3 reads CASSVRYFSANDGYTF. The DNA for the CDR3 is TGTGCCAGCAGTGTCAGGTACTTTTCTGCTAACGATGGCTACACCTTC.

This clonotype occurred many times. This chain links TRBV20-1 with TRBJ1-4; a possible D gene is TRBD1 (5 bases). The CDR3 length is 15 residues. The V end was cut by 0 bases, the J end by 7 bases, with 15 bases between. Germline CDR1 reads DFQATT; CDR2 reads SNEGSKA (reference sequence). The CDR3 loop reads CSARDLREGSEKLFF. Here the CDR3 DNA reads TGCAGTGCTAGAGATCTCAGGGAAGGCAGTGAAAAACTGTTTTTT.

This clonotype came up a few times. The rearrangement joins TRBV28 to TRBJ2-2; 9 bases are a match to TRBD2. Losses at the gene ends were 8 bases for V and 2 bases for J; bases not matched to a gene: 3. The CDR3 spans 14 residues. The germline V gene encodes CDR1 MDHEN and CDR2 SYDVKM. The CDR3 nucleotides read TGTGCCAGCCGTAGCGGGGGAAACACCGGGGAGCTGTTTTTT. Translating gives CASRSGGNTGELFF.

This clonotype was seen many times. This sequence joins TRBV2 and TRBJ2-1; the D is unclear. Germline CDR1 and CDR2: SNHLY and FYNNEI. Trimming removed 8 bases at V and 4 bases at J, with 6 bases between. This CDR3 contains 11 residues. The CDR3 sequence is CASWKYNEQFF. Here the CDR3 DNA reads TGTGCCAGCTGGAAGTACAATGAGCAGTTCTTC.

This clonotype was counted ten times or more. The rearrangement links TRBV20-1 to TRBJ2-5; 10 bases line up with TRBD1. V dropped 0 bases and J dropped 2; count of bases not matched to a gene: 3. Germline CDR1 is DFQATT and CDR2 is SNEGSKA (reference sequence). The CDR3 consists of 15 residues. The CDR3 sequence: CSARDRTGGQETQYF. The DNA for the CDR3 is TGCAGTGCTAGAGATCGGACAGGGGGACAAGAGACCCAGTACTTC.

This clonotype was counted only a few times. The chain links TRBV7-8 to TRBJ1-6; D gene uncertain. The CDR3 loop spans 14 amino acids. The germline V gene encodes CDR1 SGHVS and CDR2 FQNEAQ. V lost 1 base, J lost 4 bases, and 5 bases lay in between. In DNA, the CDR3 is TGTGCCAGCAGCTTAGTTGGTTATAATTCACCCCTCCACTTT. Protein sequence: CASSLVGYNSPLHF.

Ten or more counts support this clonotype. This chain uses TRBV5-6 with TRBJ1-6; 9 bases fit TRBD1. Germline loops: CDR1 SGHDT, CDR2 YYEEEE. V lost 2 bases, J lost 7 bases, and 1 base stayed unmatched. This CDR3 comprises 14 residues. The CDR3 spells CASSFGTGNSPLHF. The CDR3 region has the DNA TGTGCCAGCAGCTTCGGGACAGGGAATTCACCCCTCCACTTT.

The chain links TRBV5-6 to TRBJ2-7; TRBD2 matches 15 bases. From germline, CDR1 is SGHDT and CDR2 YYEEEE. The V gene end was trimmed by 4 bases and the J gene end by 5 bases; junction bases not matched to a gene: 10. The CDR3 covers 17 residues. The CDR3 spells CASSPGLAGGPGDEQYF. DNA of the CDR3: TGTGCCAGCAGCCCCGGACTAGCGGGAGGGCCTGGGGACGAGCAGTACTTC. Supplemented by reference TRBV5-6 and TRBJ2-7, the full variable domain reads DAGVTQSPTHLIKTRGQQVTLRCSPKSGHDTVSWYQQALGQGPQFIFQYYEEEERQRGNFPDRFSGHQFPNYSSELNVNALLLGDSALYLCASSPGLAGGPGDEQYFGPGTRLTVT.

Only a few counts were recorded for this clonotype. The gene calls are TRBV12-3 or TRBV12-4 and TRBJ2-2; 7 nucleotides line up with TRBD1. V gave up 5 bases and J gave up 5 bases; unmatched junction bases: 5. The CDR3 has 14 residues. CDR3 in amino acids: CASSIYRGTGELFF. Here the CDR3 DNA reads TGTGCCAGCAGTATCTACAGGGGTACCGGGGAGCTGTTTTTT.

This clonotype was observed a handful of times. V is TRBV11-3 and J is TRBJ2-3; 12 nucleotides align to TRBD2. Germline V lookup: CDR1 SGHNT, CDR2 YENEEA. Trimming cost V 5 bases and J 6 bases; bases outside gene matches: 9. CDR3 length: 16 residues. The CDR3 loop is CASSRRASGGADTQYF. The CDR3 nucleotides are TGTGCCAGCAGCAGACGGGCTAGCGGGGGGGCCGATACGCAGTATTTT.

This clonotype has at least ten counts. The chain has TRBV20-1 and TRBJ1-4; D is uncertain. The CDR3 sequence is 11 residues long. Germline lookup yields CDR1 DFQATT and CDR2 SNEGSKA (reference sequence). Trimming took 1 base from V and 10 from J, leaving 7 bases between them. CDR3 loop: CSARATGKLFF. The CDR3 DNA sequence: TGCAGTGCTAGAGCGACGGGAAAACTGTTTTTT.

This clonotype was counted a few times. The chain recombines TRBV20-1 with TRBJ2-7; TRBD1 matches at 7 bases. The trim removed 4 bases at V and 3 bases at J, leaving 3 bases unmatched. This CDR3 region has 12 residues. Germline-derived CDR1 and CDR2 are DFQATT and SNEGSKA (reference sequence). The CDR3 coding sequence is TGCAGTGCTAAGGGACAGCTCTACGAGCAGTACTTC. It codes for CSAKGQLYEQYF.

The table lists this clonotype with many counts. The chain has TRBV11-2 and TRBJ2-1, with D possibly matching TRBD1 (5 bases). The V end was cut by 6 bases, the J end by 9 bases, with 15 bases between. Germline V gene sequence: CDR1 SGHAT, CDR2 FQNNGV. This CDR3 contains 13 residues. CDR3 sequence reads: CASRFQGQGEQFF. As DNA, the CDR3 is TGTGCCAGCAGATTCCAGGGTCAGGGTGAGCAGTTCTTC.

The V and J genes are TRBV10-3 and TRBJ2-3, with 8 bases matching TRBD2. Germline trimming cut 7 bases from V and 3 bases from J; bases unmatched to any gene: 9. The CDR3 covers 15 residues. Germline CDR1 ENHRY, CDR2 SYGVKD. Written as DNA, the CDR3 is TGTGCCATCAAAGGCTCGAGCGGGGGAACAGATACGCAGTATTTT. It specifies CAIKGSSGGTDTQYF.

A word on this clonotype: This may arise from a read error, as a much more abundant clone is one base away. This rearrangement joins TRBV11-2 to TRBJ2-1, with 10 bases matching TRBD2. V lost 5 bases to trimming and J lost 6 bases; unmatched junction nucleotides: 4. The CDR3 is 14 amino acids. In germline, CDR1 is SGHAT, CDR2 FQNNGV. The CDR3 nucleotides read TGTGCCAGCAGCGCCGGGACTAGCGCCAATGAGCAGTTCTTC. Amino acid sequence: CASSAGTSANEQFF. Combining the CDR3 with reference TRBV11-2 and TRBJ2-1 gives the whole variable domain EAGVAQSPRYKIIEKRQSVAFWCNPISGHATLYWYQQILGQGPKLLIQFQNNGVVDDSQLPKDRFSAERLKGVDSTLKIQPAKLEDSAVYLCASSAGTSANEQFFGPGTRLTVL.

This clonotype was counted ten times or more. V and J are TRBV18 and TRBJ2-2; 11 bases agree with TRBD2. Germline loops: CDR1 KGHSH, CDR2 LQKENI. J was trimmed by 5 bases and V by 1 base; bases with no gene match: 0. The CDR3 has 15 amino acids. The CDR3 nucleotides read TGTGCCAGCTCACCACGACTAGCGGGGACCGGGGAGCTGTTTTTT. This sequence encodes CASSPRLAGTGELFF.

The chain uses TRBV20-1 and TRBJ1-1, with 8 bases that match TRBD1. Germline CDR1 is DFQATT and CDR2 is SNEGSKA (reference sequence). The CDR3 is 12 amino acids. V trimming: 3 bases; J trimming: 5 bases; junction bases outside the gene matches: 2. The CDR3 DNA reads as TGCAGTGCTAGCGGACAGGGAACTGAAGCTTTCTTT. It specifies CSASGQGTEAFF.

This clonotype has at least ten counts. The chain carries TRBV6-2 or TRBV6-3 and TRBJ1-2; 9 nucleotides match TRBD1. Germline values: CDR1 MNHEY, CDR2 SVGEGT. The junction had 7 bases not matched to a gene; V was cut back by 6 bases and J by 5 bases. The CDR3 is 14 residues long. DNA for the CDR3: TGTGCCAGCAGGCCATCCGGGACAGGGTATGGCTACACCTTC. This encodes CASRPSGTGYGYTF.

The chain uses TRBV20-1 and TRBJ2-2, with D possibly TRBD2 on 6 matching bases. Germline CDR1 is DFQATT and CDR2 is SNEGSKA (reference sequence). CDR3 length equals 14 residues. With 1 base removed from V and 1 base from J, the gap between germline ends came to 7 bases. The CDR3 spells CSARGRENTGELFF. DNA of the CDR3: TGCAGTGCTAGAGGGCGGGAGAACACCGGGGAGCTGTTTTTT.